These 32 T cell receptor beta chains were all obtained from the same sample, sequenced in a study of patients and donors after allogeneic stem cell transplantation. One entry per CDR3 protein results from TCRdb running MiXCR on the RT-PCR reads. The sample includes tens of thousands of distinct CDR3 sequences, less than 45% seen only once; the top ten take over 65%. Sequencing used blood, either unsorted or a sorted T cell fraction (not recorded which). The receptors stem from a human donor who was either an allogeneic HSCT recipient or a stem cell or donor lymphocyte infusion donor (not recorded which). It is not recorded whose cells these are; they may come from a transplant donor.

In this sample, this clonotype turned up once. The rearrangement links TRBV5-1 to TRBJ1-2, with 8 bases aligning to TRBD1. CDR3 size: 16 residues. CDR1 and CDR2 from the germline V gene are SGHRS and YFSETQ. The ends lost 4 bases at V and 4 bases at J; junction bases unmatched: 12. CDR3 nucleotides: TGCGCCAGCAGCCCGGGACAGGAGGGGTCCTTCTATGGCTACACCTTC. It encodes CASSPGQEGSFYGYTF.

This clonotype turned up a few times. The J gene is TRBJ1-2, the V gene TRBV12-3 or TRBV12-4; D call uncertain. Trimming took 3 bases from V and 3 from J, leaving 8 bases between them. The CDR3 is 13 residues long. CDR3 sequence reads: CASSLEGYYGYTF. Here the CDR3 DNA reads TGTGCCAGCAGTTTGGAAGGCTACTATGGCTACACCTTC.

This clonotype was detected a few times. The rearrangement joins TRBV9 to TRBJ1-2; D gene unclear. This CDR3 is 13 amino acids long. The germline CDR1 and CDR2 sequences are SGDLS and YYNGEE. Trimming shortened V by 4 bases and J by 4 bases, and 11 bases separated the two germline ends. The CDR3 sequence is CASSPSGSYGYTF. The CDR3 region has the DNA TGTGCCAGCAGCCCCTCGGGCAGCTATGGCTACACCTTC.

In this sample, this clonotype turned up a few times. This chain uses TRBV7-9 with TRBJ2-1; D not certain. Germline values: CDR1 SEHNR, CDR2 FQNEAQ (reference sequence). The germline V and J ends were trimmed by 7 bases and 7 bases, with 11 bases remaining between them. The CDR3 extends over 12 amino acids. CDR3 loop: CASTKVTNEQFF. The CDR3 region has the DNA TGTGCCAGCACAAAGGTTACGAATGAGCAGTTCTTC.

This rearrangement joins TRBV20-1 to TRBJ1-6, with 8 nucleotides matching TRBD1. Per germline, CDR1 DFQATT and CDR2 SNEGSKA (reference sequence). CDR3 size: 15 residues. With 0 bases clipped from V and 12 bases from J, the junction kept 10 bases outside the gene matches. The CDR3 spells CSARDPRQGRGPLHF. The CDR3 DNA reads as TGCAGTGCTAGAGACCCTAGACAGGGGAGGGGACCCCTCCACTTT.

This clonotype was picked up a small number of times. V and J are TRBV29-1 and TRBJ2-1; possibly TRBD1 or TRBD2 for D (6 bases each). The CDR3 sequence is 13 residues long. Trimming removed 8 bases at V and 4 bases at J, with 15 bases between. Per the germline V gene, CDR1 is SQVTM and CDR2 is ANQGSEA. The CDR3 DNA sequence: TGCAGCCACCGGGGGCGCAGTTACAATGAGCAGTTCTTC. It is translated as CSHRGRSYNEQFF.

This clonotype was seen more than once but under ten times. This chain joins TRBV9 and TRBJ2-2, with TRBD1 identical over 7 bases. The CDR3 runs to 16 residues. From germline, CDR1 is SGDLS and CDR2 YYNGEE. The trim removed 0 bases at V and 5 bases at J, leaving 7 bases unmatched. The CDR3 DNA reads TGTGCCAGCAGCGTAGTAGGGGGCTCGGGGACCGGGGAGCTGTTTTTT. It encodes CASSVVGGSGTGELFF.

The table lists this clonotype with a few counts. The chain couples TRBV5-1 to TRBJ2-2; D not certain. Germline V CDR1 and CDR2: SGHRS, YFSETQ. V lost 0 bases and J lost 1, with 4 bases in between. The CDR3 length is 14 residues. The CDR3, as DNA: TGCGCCAGCAGCTTGGGACAGAACACCGGGGAGCTGTTTTTT. Amino acid sequence: CASSLGQNTGELFF.

The sample holds many counts of this clonotype. V gene TRBV7-9 combines with J gene TRBJ1-6, with D perhaps TRBD1 (5 bases). The V gene lost 3 bases and the J gene lost 9 bases, with 12 bases spanning the gap. The CDR3 loop spans 14 amino acids. The germline gives CDR1 SEHNR, CDR2 FQNEAQ (reference sequence). CDR3 amino acids: CASSFDSDGSPLHF. The CDR3 DNA follows: TGTGCCAGCAGCTTTGACAGCGACGGTTCACCCCTCCACTTT.

The chain uses TRBV19 and TRBJ2-1; D is uncertain. The germline CDR1 and CDR2 sequences are LNHDA and SQIVND (reference sequence). This CDR3 region has 11 residues. The ends were cut back, 4 bases at V and 7 bases at J, with 5 bases in the middle. The CDR3 region has the DNA TGTGCCAGTAGTAACCGAAATGAGCAGTTCTTC. As protein: CASSNRNEQFF.

This clonotype was detected only once. The chain has TRBV4-3 and TRBJ2-1, with D hard to call. V gave up 4 bases and J gave up 7 bases, with 14 bases separating them. CDR3 length: 14 amino acids. CDR1 is LGHNA and CDR2 is YSLEER in the germline V gene. The CDR3 nucleotides read TGCGCCAGCAGCCGAAATACCGGTAGGAATGAGCAGTTCTTC. Its translation: CASSRNTGRNEQFF.

This clonotype was seen repeatedly, ten times or more. The chain employs TRBV18 and TRBJ2-7; the match to TRBD1 covers 10 bases. Per germline, CDR1 KGHSH and CDR2 LQKENI. The J segment lost 6 bases and the V segment lost 1 base, leaving 6 bases of the junction unmatched. The CDR3 totals 15 residues. CDR3: CASSPRGQGQGEQYV. The DNA of the CDR3 is TGTGCCAGCTCACCACGGGGACAGGGGCAAGGCGAGCAGTACGTC.

This chain joins TRBV7-6 and TRBJ1-6, with 7 bases identical to TRBD1. Germline V gene sequence: CDR1 SGHVS, CDR2 FNYEAQ. Germline trimming cut 4 bases from V and 9 bases from J; bases unmatched to any gene: 3. This CDR3 is 13 amino acids long. The CDR3, as DNA: TGTGCCAGCAGCTCGTACAGGGGTTCACCCCTCCACTTT. This codes for CASSSYRGSPLHF.

This clonotype came up a few times. This chain links TRBV28 with TRBJ1-5; TRBD1 is a possible D gene (5 bases). Looked up from germline, CDR1 is MDHEN and CDR2 is SYDVKM. The germline V and J ends were trimmed by 6 bases and 2 bases, with 5 bases remaining between them. CDR3 length equals 12 residues. This chain's CDR3 is CASRTGNQPQHF. Here the CDR3 DNA reads TGTGCCAGCAGGACAGGCAATCAGCCCCAGCATTTT.

This clonotype is a singleton in its sample. CDR3 bases: TGTGCCAGCAGCTTGGGGATAGAGACCCAGTACTTC. Its protein is CASSLGIETQYF. The J gene is TRBJ2-5, the V gene TRBV5-5; D remains unclear. This CDR3 is built from 12 residues. Trimming removed 0 bases at V and 4 bases at J, with 4 bases between. Per germline, CDR1 SGHKS and CDR2 YYEKEE (reference sequence).

The chain employs TRBV4-2 and TRBJ2-3; 7 bases align to TRBD2. This CDR3 is built from 15 residues. V shed 1 base, J shed 0 bases, and the junction held 1 base outside the gene matches. Germline lookup yields CDR1 LGHNA and CDR2 YNFKEQ. The CDR3 loop reads CASSQAAGSTDTQYF. The CDR3 nucleotides are TGTGCCAGCAGCCAAGCAGCGGGGAGCACAGATACGCAGTATTTT.

This clonotype appeared a few times. The chain combines TRBV20-1 with TRBJ1-1; the D gene is possibly TRBD1 (5 bases). Germline loops: CDR1 DFQATT, CDR2 SNEGSKA (reference sequence). The CDR3 runs to 12 residues. The CDR3 DNA sequence: TGCAGCCCGGCGCAGGGCGATACTGAAGCTTTCTTT. Its protein is CSPAQGDTEAFF.

The genes are TRBV30 and TRBJ1-2; TRBD1 agrees at 7 bases. V shed 0 bases, J shed 4 bases, and the junction held 14 bases outside the gene matches. This CDR3 has 17 residues. Per the germline V gene, CDR1 is GTSNPN and CDR2 is SVGIG (reference sequence). This CDR3 reads CAWSVGRGLNRAYGYTF. The CDR3 region has the DNA TGTGCCTGGAGTGTGGGTAGGGGGCTTAATCGGGCCTATGGCTACACCTTC.

CDR3 sequence: CASSSTREQYF. The CDR3 bases are TGTGCCAGCAGCTCGACTAGGGAGCAGTACTTC. The chain carries TRBV25-1 and TRBJ2-7; the D gene is possibly TRBD2 (6 bases). This CDR3 contains 11 residues. The ends were cut back, 6 bases at V and 7 bases at J, with 10 bases in the middle. Germline CDR1 is MGHDK and CDR2 is SYGVNS.

This clonotype occurred a few times. The chain couples TRBV12-3 or TRBV12-4 to TRBJ2-3; 7 bases agree with TRBD1. The junction had 8 bases not matched to a gene; V was cut back by 5 bases and J by 3 bases. The CDR3 sequence is 15 residues long. The CDR3 nucleotides read TGTGCCAGCAGTCCGGGACAGATGAGGACAGATACGCAGTATTTT. Its protein product is CASSPGQMRTDTQYF.

V and J are TRBV5-5 and TRBJ2-2; D not resolved. Germline CDR1 SGHKS, CDR2 YYEKEE (reference sequence). V was shortened by 0 bases and J by 0 bases, with 6 bases between the two germline ends. This CDR3 comprises 15 residues. The chain's CDR3 is CASSLEAANTGELFF. The CDR3 DNA sequence: TGTGCCAGCAGCTTGGAGGCAGCGAACACCGGGGAGCTGTTTTTT.

The CDR3 protein is CASSRGGSEQYF. CDR3 coding DNA: TGTGCCAGCAGCCGAGGAGGGAGTGAGCAGTACTTC. The V and J genes are TRBV7-9 and TRBJ2-7, with D possibly TRBD2 on 6 matching bases. With 5 bases removed from V and 7 bases from J, the gap between germline ends came to 12 bases. The CDR3 has 12 residues. Germline CDR1 reads SEHNR; CDR2 reads FQNEAQ (reference sequence).

This chain connects TRBV27 to TRBJ1-5; 7 bases line up with TRBD1. V shed 8 bases and J 2 bases; nucleotides not matched to a gene: 6. Germline V gene data show CDR1 as MNHEY and CDR2 as SMNVEV (reference sequence). This CDR3 has 14 residues. CDR3 nucleotides: TGTGCCAGCGGACAGGCAGGGGGCAATCAGCCCCAGCATTTT. Its protein is CASGQAGGNQPQHF.

This clonotype has only one observation. This chain connects TRBV7-2 to TRBJ2-1; D unresolved. The ends were cut back, 4 bases at V and 7 bases at J, with 17 bases in the middle. This CDR3 region has 15 residues. Germline V lookup: CDR1 SGHTA, CDR2 FQGNSA. CDR3 nucleotide sequence: TGTGCCAGCAGCTCAACCCTTAGGGCGTGGAATGAGCAGTTCTTC. Its protein product is CASSSTLRAWNEQFF. The full variable domain, in which reference TRBV7-2 and TRBJ2-1 provide the parts outside the CDR3, is GAGVSQSPSNKVTEKGKDVELRCDPISGHTALYWYRQSLGQGLEFLIYFQGNSAPDKSGLPSDRFSAERTGGSVSTLTIQRTQQEDSAVYLCASSSTLRAWNEQFFGPGTRLTVL.

This clonotype occurred a few times. The genes are TRBV29-1 and TRBJ2-1; a weak D match, TRBD2 (7 bases). The CDR3 is made up of 16 amino acids. Trimming removed 1 base at V and 4 bases at J, with 17 bases between. Looked up from germline, CDR1 is SQVTM and CDR2 is ANQGSEA. The CDR3 DNA follows: TGCAGCGTTGAAGCAGCGAGGGGGGGATTATACAATGAGCAGTTCTTC. Protein product: CSVEAARGGLYNEQFF.

The chain carries TRBV12-3 or TRBV12-4 and TRBJ2-2; D ambiguous. Trimming pared 1 base from V and 4 bases from J, leaving 13 bases between. The CDR3 length is 16 residues. This chain's CDR3 is CASSLEMELGTGELFF. The CDR3 DNA follows: TGTGCCAGCAGTTTAGAGATGGAATTAGGCACCGGGGAGCTGTTTTTT.

This clonotype was picked up a small number of times. This chain connects TRBV12-3 or TRBV12-4 to TRBJ2-1, with a possible D match to TRBD2 (5 bases). The CDR3 totals 13 residues. Trimming stripped 4 bases from V and 8 bases from J, with 12 bases between. CDR3 protein: CASSSSLADEQFF. The CDR3, as DNA: TGTGCCAGCAGTTCCTCCCTAGCCGATGAGCAGTTCTTC.

The V call is TRBV11-3, the J call TRBJ1-3; no definite D call. Trimming removed 0 bases from V and 2 bases from J, with 8 bases in between. Per the germline V gene, CDR1 is SGHNT and CDR2 is YENEEA. This CDR3 comprises 15 residues. CDR3 bases: TGTGCCAGCAGCTTAGACTTGGCACCTGGAAACACCATATATTTT. Encoded protein: CASSLDLAPGNTIYF.

The chain recombines TRBV7-3 with TRBJ1-1, with no clear D. CDR3 length: 15 residues. The V end lost 2 bases, the J end lost 1 base, and 11 bases lay between the germline ends. CDR1 is SGHTA, CDR2 FQGTGA, per germline. The CDR3, as DNA: TGTGCCAGCAGCTTAGGTCCCAGGAAGAACACTGAAGCTTTCTTT. The encoded protein is CASSLGPRKNTEAFF.

The chain joins TRBV2 to TRBJ1-2; 9 bases are shared with TRBD1. The germline CDR1 and CDR2 sequences are SNHLY and FYNNEI. There are 16 residues in the CDR3. The V segment lost 7 bases and the J segment 6 bases; nucleotides outside the gene matches: 15. CDR3 residues: CASIRDRDPLRNGYTF. CDR3 sequence (DNA): TGTGCCAGCATCCGGGACAGGGACCCTCTTCGGAATGGCTACACCTTC. The entire variable domain, with the rest obtained from reference TRBV2 and TRBJ1-2, is as follows: EPEVTQTPSHQVTQMGQEVILRCVPISNHLYFYWYRQILGQKVEFLVSFYNNEISEKSEIFDDQFSVERPDGSNFTLKIRSTKLEDSAMYFCASIRDRDPLRNGYTFGSGTRLTVV.

This clonotype has a handful of counts. The rearrangement uses TRBV4-3 and TRBJ2-3; tentatively, D is TRBD1 (7 bases). CDR1 and CDR2 (germline): LGHNA, YSLEER. Trimming took 4 bases from V and 0 from J, leaving 17 bases between them. The length of the CDR3 is 17 residues. The CDR3 reads CASSRRGTASSTDTQYF. The CDR3 DNA follows: TGCGCCAGCAGCCGACGGGGGACAGCCTCTAGCACAGATACGCAGTATTTT.

The chain links TRBV12-3 or TRBV12-4 to TRBJ2-3; tentatively, D is TRBD1 or TRBD2 (5 bases each). With 7 bases removed from V and 2 bases from J, the gap between germline ends came to 13 bases. This CDR3 has 14 amino acids. CDR3 region: CASKMDGATDTQYF. The DNA for the CDR3 is TGTGCCAGCAAGATGGACGGGGCCACAGATACGCAGTATTTT.